This TCR beta chain was recorded in a study of CD8 T cells in Susac syndrome. Germline lookup yields CDR1 MNHEY and CDR2 SMNVEV (reference sequence). This CDR3 spans 14 amino acids. Trimming pared 5 bases from V and 4 bases from J, leaving 13 bases between. Peripheral blood CD8+ and CD4+ T cells were profiled by TCR beta sequencing. An amount of RNA that ranged from roughly 0.45 to 1 ug was reverse transcribed with random hexamers. The immunoSEQ assay covered 54 Vbeta and 13 Jbeta segments for CDR3. From the immunoSEQ multiplex PCR reads, TCRdb called clonotypes with MiXCR, one entry per CDR3 protein. The table has approximately 120,000 distinct CDR3 sequences, 85% to 95% seen once; the top ten hold approximately 0.31%.

This clonotype originated in a human donor with multiple sclerosis. This chain uses TRBV27 with TRBJ2-3; D remains ambiguous. Sequenced sample: CD8+ T cells from PBMCs. CDR3 bases: TGTGCCAGCAGTCTGTGGTTGTTGGCAGATACGCAGTATTTT. It yields the protein CASSLWLLADTQYF.